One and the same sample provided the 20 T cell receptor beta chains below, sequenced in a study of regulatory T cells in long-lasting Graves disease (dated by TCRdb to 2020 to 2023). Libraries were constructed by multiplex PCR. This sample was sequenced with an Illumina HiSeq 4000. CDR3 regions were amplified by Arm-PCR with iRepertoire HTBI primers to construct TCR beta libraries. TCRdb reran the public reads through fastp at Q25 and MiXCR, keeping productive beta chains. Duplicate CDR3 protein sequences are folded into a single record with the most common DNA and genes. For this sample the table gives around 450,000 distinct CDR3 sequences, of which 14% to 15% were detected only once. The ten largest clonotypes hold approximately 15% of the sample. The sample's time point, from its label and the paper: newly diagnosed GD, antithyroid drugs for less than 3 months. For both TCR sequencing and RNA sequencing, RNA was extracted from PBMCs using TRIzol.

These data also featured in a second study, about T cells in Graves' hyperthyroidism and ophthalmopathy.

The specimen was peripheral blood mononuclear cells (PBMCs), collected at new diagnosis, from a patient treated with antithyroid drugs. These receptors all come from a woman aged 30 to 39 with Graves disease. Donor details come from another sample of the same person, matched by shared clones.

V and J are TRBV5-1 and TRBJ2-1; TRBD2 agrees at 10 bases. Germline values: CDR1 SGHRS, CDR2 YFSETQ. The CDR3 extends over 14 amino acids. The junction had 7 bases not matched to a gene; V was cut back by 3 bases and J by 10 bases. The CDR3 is CASSWRGLANEQFF. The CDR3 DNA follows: TGCGCCAGCAGCTGGAGGGGACTAGCGAACGAGCAGTTCTTC. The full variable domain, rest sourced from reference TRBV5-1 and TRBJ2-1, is KAGVTQTPRYLIKTRGQQVTLSCSPISGHRSVSWYQQTPGQGLQFLFEYFSETQRNKGNFPGRFSGRQFSNSRSEMNVSTLELGDSALYLCASSWRGLANEQFFGPGTRLTVL.

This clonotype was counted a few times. The CDR3 bases are TGCAGTGCCGAAGGGGGGGGCGGTCAGTACTTC. Its protein product is CSAEGGGGQYF. J is TRBJ2-7 and V is TRBV20-1; possible D gene TRBD2, 7 bases. CDR1 and CDR2 from the germline V gene are DFQATT and SNEGSKA (reference sequence). Trimming left V 6 bases short and J 10 bases short, with 16 bases between. The CDR3 is 11 residues long.

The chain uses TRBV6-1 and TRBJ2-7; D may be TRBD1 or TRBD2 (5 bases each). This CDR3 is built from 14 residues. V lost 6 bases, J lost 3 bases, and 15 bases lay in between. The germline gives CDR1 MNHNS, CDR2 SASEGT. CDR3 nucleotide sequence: TGTGCCAGCAGAGCAGGGAGTACTATCTACGAGCAGTACTTC. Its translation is CASRAGSTIYEQYF.

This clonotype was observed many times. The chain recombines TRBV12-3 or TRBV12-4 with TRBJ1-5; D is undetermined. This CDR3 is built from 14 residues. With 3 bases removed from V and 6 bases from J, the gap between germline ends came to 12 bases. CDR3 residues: CASSLAGGTQPQHF. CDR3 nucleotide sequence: TGTGCCAGCAGTTTGGCGGGAGGTACTCAGCCCCAGCATTTT.

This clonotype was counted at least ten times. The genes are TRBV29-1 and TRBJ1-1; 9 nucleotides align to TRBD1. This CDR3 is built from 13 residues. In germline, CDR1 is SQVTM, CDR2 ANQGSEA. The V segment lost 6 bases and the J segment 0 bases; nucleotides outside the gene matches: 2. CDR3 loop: CSVGTGMNTEAFF. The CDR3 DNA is TGCAGCGTCGGGACAGGGATGAACACTGAAGCTTTCTTT.

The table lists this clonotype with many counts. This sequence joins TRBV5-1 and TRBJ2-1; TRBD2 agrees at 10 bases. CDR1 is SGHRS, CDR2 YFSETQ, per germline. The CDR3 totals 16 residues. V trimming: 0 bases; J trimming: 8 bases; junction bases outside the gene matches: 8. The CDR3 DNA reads TGCGCCAGCAGCTTGGCTAGCGGGAGCCCTATGGATGAGCAGTTCTTC. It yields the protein CASSLASGSPMDEQFF. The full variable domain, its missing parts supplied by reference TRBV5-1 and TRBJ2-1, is KAGVTQTPRYLIKTRGQQVTLSCSPISGHRSVSWYQQTPGQGLQFLFEYFSETQRNKGNFPGRFSGRQFSNSRSEMNVSTLELGDSALYLCASSLASGSPMDEQFFGPGTRLTVL.

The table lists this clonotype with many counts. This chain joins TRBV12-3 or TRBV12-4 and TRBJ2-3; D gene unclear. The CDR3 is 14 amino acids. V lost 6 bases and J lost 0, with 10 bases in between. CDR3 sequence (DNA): TGTGCCAGCAGCACTACCCCGAGCACAGATACGCAGTATTTT. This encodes CASSTTPSTDTQYF.

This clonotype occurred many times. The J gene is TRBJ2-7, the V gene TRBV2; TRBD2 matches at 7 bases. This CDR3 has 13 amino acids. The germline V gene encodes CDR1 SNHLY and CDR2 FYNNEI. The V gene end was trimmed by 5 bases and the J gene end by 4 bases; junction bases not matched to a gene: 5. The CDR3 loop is CASSLSGTYEQYF. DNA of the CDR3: TGTGCCAGCAGTTTAAGCGGGACGTACGAGCAGTACTTC. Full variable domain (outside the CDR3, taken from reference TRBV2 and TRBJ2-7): EPEVTQTPSHQVTQMGQEVILRCVPISNHLYFYWYRQILGQKVEFLVSFYNNEISEKSEIFDDQFSVERPDGSNFTLKIRSTKLEDSAMYFCASSLSGTYEQYFGPGTRLTVT.

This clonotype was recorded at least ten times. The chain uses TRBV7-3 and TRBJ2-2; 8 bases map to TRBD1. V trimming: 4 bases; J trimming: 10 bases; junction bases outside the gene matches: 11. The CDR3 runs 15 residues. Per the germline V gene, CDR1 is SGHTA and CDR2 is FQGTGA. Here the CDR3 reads CASSYVRDRTTELFF. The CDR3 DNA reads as TGTGCCAGCAGCTACGTCCGGGACAGGACGACGGAGCTGTTTTTT.

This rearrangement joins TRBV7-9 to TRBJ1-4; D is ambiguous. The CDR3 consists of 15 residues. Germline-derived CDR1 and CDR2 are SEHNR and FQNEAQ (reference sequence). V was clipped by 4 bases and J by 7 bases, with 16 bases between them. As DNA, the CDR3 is TGTGCCAGCAGCTCCCTGGCCGCGTCGGGTGAAAAACTGTTTTTT. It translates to CASSSLAASGEKLFF.

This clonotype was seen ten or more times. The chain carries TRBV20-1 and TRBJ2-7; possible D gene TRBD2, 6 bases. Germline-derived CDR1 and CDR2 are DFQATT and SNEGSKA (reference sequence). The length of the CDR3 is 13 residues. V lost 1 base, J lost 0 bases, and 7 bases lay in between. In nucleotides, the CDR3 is TGCAGTGCTAGAGGGGACTCCTCCTACGAGCAGTACTTC. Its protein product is CSARGDSSYEQYF.

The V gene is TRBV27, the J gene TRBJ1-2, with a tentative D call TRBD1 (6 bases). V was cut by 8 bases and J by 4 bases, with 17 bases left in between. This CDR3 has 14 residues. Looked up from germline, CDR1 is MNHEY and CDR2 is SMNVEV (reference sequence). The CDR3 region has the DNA TGTGCCAGCCATGCTTTGGGGGGGCTCTATGGCTACACCTTC. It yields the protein CASHALGGLYGYTF.

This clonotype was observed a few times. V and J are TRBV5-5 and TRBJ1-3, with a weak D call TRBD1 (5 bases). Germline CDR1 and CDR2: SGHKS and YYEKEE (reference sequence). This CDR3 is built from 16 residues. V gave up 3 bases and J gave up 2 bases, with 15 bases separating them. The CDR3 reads CASSSDSSLTGNTIYF. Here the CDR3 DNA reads TGTGCCAGCAGCTCCGACAGCTCTCTAACTGGAAACACCATATATTTT.

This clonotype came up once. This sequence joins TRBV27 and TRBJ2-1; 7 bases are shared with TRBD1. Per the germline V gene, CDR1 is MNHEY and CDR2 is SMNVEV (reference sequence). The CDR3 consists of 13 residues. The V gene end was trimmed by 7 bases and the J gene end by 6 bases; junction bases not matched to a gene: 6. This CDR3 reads CASTPTGFNEQFF. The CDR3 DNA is TGTGCCAGCACCCCGACAGGGTTCAATGAGCAGTTCTTC.

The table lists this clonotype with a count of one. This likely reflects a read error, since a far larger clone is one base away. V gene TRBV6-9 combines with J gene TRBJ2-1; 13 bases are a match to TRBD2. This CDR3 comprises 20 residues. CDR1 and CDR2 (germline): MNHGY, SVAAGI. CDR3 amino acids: CASSYLRLAGGPSSYNERFF. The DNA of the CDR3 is TGTGCCAGCAGTTACCTAAGACTAGCGGGAGGCCCGAGCTCCTACAATGAGCGGTTCTTC.

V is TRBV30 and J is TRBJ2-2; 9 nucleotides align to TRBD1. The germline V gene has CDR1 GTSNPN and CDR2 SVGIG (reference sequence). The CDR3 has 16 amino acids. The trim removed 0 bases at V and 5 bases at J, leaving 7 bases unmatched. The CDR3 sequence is CAWSVPTGGRTGELFF. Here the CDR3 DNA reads TGTGCCTGGAGTGTACCCACAGGGGGCCGAACCGGGGAGCTGTTTTTT.

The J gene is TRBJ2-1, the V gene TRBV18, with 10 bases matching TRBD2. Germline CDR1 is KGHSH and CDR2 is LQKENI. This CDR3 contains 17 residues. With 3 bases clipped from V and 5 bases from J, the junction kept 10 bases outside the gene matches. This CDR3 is CASSPILGLAPNNEQFF. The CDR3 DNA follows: TGTGCCAGCTCACCTATATTGGGACTAGCGCCTAACAATGAGCAGTTCTTC.

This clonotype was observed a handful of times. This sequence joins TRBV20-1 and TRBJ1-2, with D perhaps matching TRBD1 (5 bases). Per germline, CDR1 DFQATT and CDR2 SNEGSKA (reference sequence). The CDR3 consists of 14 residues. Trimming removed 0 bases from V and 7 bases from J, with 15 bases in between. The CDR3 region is CSARETEPPFGYTF. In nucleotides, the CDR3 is TGCAGTGCTAGAGAGACAGAGCCCCCATTTGGCTACACCTTC.

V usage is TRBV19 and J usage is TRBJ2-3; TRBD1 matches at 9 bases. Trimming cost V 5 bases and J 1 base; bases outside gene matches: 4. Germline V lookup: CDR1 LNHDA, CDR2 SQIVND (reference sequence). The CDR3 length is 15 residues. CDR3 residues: CASSSTGGGTDTQYF. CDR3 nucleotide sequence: TGTGCCAGTAGTTCCACAGGGGGCGGCACAGATACGCAGTATTTT.

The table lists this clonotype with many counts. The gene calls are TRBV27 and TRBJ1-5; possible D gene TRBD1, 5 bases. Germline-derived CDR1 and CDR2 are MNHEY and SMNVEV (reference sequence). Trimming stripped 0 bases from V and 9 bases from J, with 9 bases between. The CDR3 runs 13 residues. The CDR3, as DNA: TGTGCCAGCAGTTTATCTTTGGGACGGCCCCAGCATTTT. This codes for CASSLSLGRPQHF.